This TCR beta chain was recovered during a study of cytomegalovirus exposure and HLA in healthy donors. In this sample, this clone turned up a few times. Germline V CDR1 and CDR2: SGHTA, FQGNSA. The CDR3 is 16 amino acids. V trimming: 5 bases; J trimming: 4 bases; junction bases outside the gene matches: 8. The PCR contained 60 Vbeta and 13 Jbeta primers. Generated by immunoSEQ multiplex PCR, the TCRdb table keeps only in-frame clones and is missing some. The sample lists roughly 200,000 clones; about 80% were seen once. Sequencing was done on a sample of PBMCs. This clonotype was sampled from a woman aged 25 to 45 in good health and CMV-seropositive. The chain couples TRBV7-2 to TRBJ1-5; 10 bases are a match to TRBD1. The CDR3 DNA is TGTGCCAGCAGCCGGGGACAGGGGACCGGAAATCAGCCCCAGCATTTT. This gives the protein CASSRGQGTGNQPQHF.